This T cell receptor beta chain came from a study of radiation and T cells in renal cell carcinoma. Treatment denoted: treatment-naive control, cytoreductive nephrectomy. Control samples are tumors resected by cytoreductive nephrectomy without prior radiation. Data came from immunoSEQ multiplex PCR; TCRdb stores just in-frame clones and leaves some out. In the table there are about 8,100 clones, about 60% of which are singletons. Regarding this clone: The target antigen is unknown.

In germline, CDR1 is SGDLS, CDR2 YYNGEE. The CDR3 covers 14 residues. The germline V and J ends were trimmed by 6 bases and 0 bases, with 10 bases remaining between them. General study results and limits: Compared with controls, irradiated tumors had more, larger dominant CDR3 motifs. Irradiated tumors had higher TCR clonality than control tumors.

The sequencing here drew on tumor tissue, taken from a patient whose treatment was nephrectomy without radiotherapy. This sequence was found in a man in his 60s with renal cell carcinoma. The V call is TRBV9, the J call TRBJ2-1; D is undetermined. CDR3 nucleotide sequence: TGTGCCAGCACCGGACCTAGCTCCTACAATGAGCAGTTCTTC. It encodes CASTGPSSYNEQFF.